These 27 T cell receptor beta chains originate from one sample sequenced in a study of T cells after yellow fever vaccination. TCRdb re-analysed the 5' RACE reads in MiXCR, keeping a single row per CDR3 protein. This table has around 250,000 distinct CDR3 sequences, 5.2% appearing once. Sequencing was performed on CD4+ T cells sorted from PBMCs, taken on the day of the yellow fever booster vaccination. These receptor sequences come from a man aged 18-30 years who received the YFV17D yellow fever vaccine.

This clonotype was counted at least ten times. The chain carries TRBV4-3 and TRBJ2-2; TRBD2 agrees at 7 bases. Looked up from germline, CDR1 is LGHNA and CDR2 is YSLEER. This CDR3 is built from 15 residues. V lost 2 bases to trimming and J lost 5 bases; unmatched junction nucleotides: 5. In DNA form, the CDR3 reads TGCGCCAGCAGCCAATCCCTCGGGGGGACCGGGGAGCTGTTTTTT. This codes for CASSQSLGGTGELFF.

At least ten counts were recorded for this clonotype. V and J are TRBV7-2 and TRBJ2-7; D not resolved. Trimming took off 3 bases at V and 2 bases at J, with 8 bases between the two ends. The CDR3 has 13 residues. Germline V gene data show CDR1 as SGHTA and CDR2 as FQGNSA. This CDR3 reads CASSFTTAYEQYV. The CDR3 region has the DNA TGTGCCAGCAGCTTCACCACAGCCTACGAGCAGTACGTC.

This rearrangement joins TRBV18 to TRBJ2-3; the match to TRBD1 covers 8 bases. This CDR3 is built from 15 residues. After removal of 5 bases from V and 1 base from J, the junction contained 5 bases not matched to a gene. The V gene's germline CDR1 is KGHSH and CDR2 LQKENI. CDR3 DNA: TGTGCCAGCTCAACGACAGGGGCCCGCACAGATACGCAGTATTTT. Amino acids: CASSTTGARTDTQYF.

The count of this clonotype is one. The rearrangement links TRBV11-2 to TRBJ2-2, with unresolved D. Germline CDR1 is SGHAT and CDR2 is FQNNGV. The CDR3 totals 13 residues. With 6 bases removed from V and 11 bases from J, the gap between germline ends came to 16 bases. CDR3 nucleotides: TGTGCCAGCAGGTCCCCAAAGGGCGGAGAGCTGTTTTTT. Its protein is CASRSPKGGELFF.

The genes are TRBV6-5 and TRBJ2-3; D is ambiguous. The CDR3 extends over 13 amino acids. The V gene's germline CDR1 is MNHEY and CDR2 SVGAGI. V was pared by 6 bases and J by 3 bases, with 10 bases between. CDR3 residues: CASSYRQTDTQYF. In nucleotides, the CDR3 is TGTGCCAGCAGCTACCGTCAGACAGATACGCAGTATTTT.

This chain links TRBV5-6 with TRBJ1-5; D ambiguous. From germline, CDR1 is SGHDT and CDR2 YYEEEE. The V gene lost 0 bases and the J gene lost 1 base, with 5 bases spanning the gap. The CDR3 is 14 residues long. CDR3 residues: CASSLAMSNQPQHF. CDR3 sequence (DNA): TGTGCCAGCAGCTTGGCGATGAGCAATCAGCCCCAGCATTTT.

The chain links TRBV12-3 or TRBV12-4 to TRBJ2-3; TRBD2 matches at 7 bases. J gave up 7 bases and V 5 bases, and 9 bases lay outside the gene matches. CDR3 length equals 14 residues. CDR3 loop: CASSPTSLTNTQYF. The CDR3, as DNA: TGTGCCAGCAGTCCGACTAGCCTTACTAATACGCAGTATTTT.

This clonotype was detected only a few times. The chain carries TRBV15 and TRBJ2-3; D is ambiguous. The germline V and J ends were trimmed by 0 bases and 6 bases, with 10 bases remaining between them. Germline CDR1 is LNHNV and CDR2 is YYDKDF (reference sequence). There are 14 residues in the CDR3. The CDR3 DNA reads TGTGCCACCAGCAGAGACCCCTCGGTCGATACGCAGTATTTT. It specifies CATSRDPSVDTQYF.

A few counts support this clonotype. This chain joins TRBV4-3 and TRBJ2-5, with D perhaps matching TRBD1 or TRBD2 (6 bases each). The V gene lost 0 bases and the J gene lost 5 bases, with 22 bases spanning the gap. The length of the CDR3 is 18 residues. In germline, CDR1 is LGHNA, CDR2 YSLEER. CDR3 coding DNA: TGCGCCAGCAGCCAAGATTTGGCCGGCCAAGGGGGGCGGGAGACCCAGTACTTC. Encoded protein: CASSQDLAGQGGRETQYF.

This chain connects TRBV10-3 to TRBJ2-5, with TRBD1 matching over 7 bases. The CDR3 contains 17 residues. Germline values: CDR1 ENHRY, CDR2 SYGVKD. Trimming at V came to 1 base and at J to 4 bases, leaving 12 bases not matched to a gene. CDR3 nucleotide sequence: TGTGCCATCAGTGAGTGGGCCGAACAGGGGAAGGGAGAGACCCAGTACTTC. This encodes CAISEWAEQGKGETQYF.

Here the CDR3 DNA reads TGCAGTGCTAAGCGTGGGGTCCTCATGAACACTGAAGCTTTCTTT. It translates to CSAKRGVLMNTEAFF. The chain employs TRBV20-1 and TRBJ1-1; D is uncertain. The ends were cut back, 4 bases at V and 0 bases at J, with 15 bases in the middle. The CDR3 length is 15 residues. Germline lookup yields CDR1 DFQATT and CDR2 SNEGSKA (reference sequence).

This clonotype was seen a handful of times. The rearrangement joins TRBV3-1 to TRBJ2-5, with a weak D call TRBD1 (6 bases). The CDR3 is 16 residues long. The germline gives CDR1 LGHDT, CDR2 YNNKEL (reference sequence). The V end lost 2 bases, the J end lost 4 bases, and 17 bases lay between the germline ends. The CDR3 DNA is TGTGCCAGCAGCCAAAACTCCGGCAGGGGATTAGAGACCCAGTACTTC. Residues: CASSQNSGRGLETQYF.

Many counts were recorded for this clonotype. As DNA, the CDR3 is TGTGCCAGCAGCCCCAGGACAGTAGACAATGAGCAGTTCTTC. Protein: CASSPRTVDNEQFF. V and J are TRBV3-1 and TRBJ2-1; TRBD1 is a possible D gene (6 bases). The CDR3 sequence is 14 residues long. V lost 4 bases, J lost 5 bases, and 12 bases lay in between. Per germline, CDR1 LGHDT and CDR2 YNNKEL (reference sequence).

This clonotype appeared many times. This rearrangement joins TRBV20-1 to TRBJ2-4; no reliable D call. The ends were cut back, 3 bases at V and 0 bases at J, with 12 bases in the middle. This CDR3 has 15 amino acids. CDR1 is DFQATT, CDR2 SNEGSKA, per germline (reference sequence). CDR3 residues: CSASLIVLAKNIQYF. The CDR3, as DNA: TGCAGTGCTAGCTTGATTGTACTAGCCAAAAACATTCAGTACTTC.

The chain combines TRBV3-1 with TRBJ2-1; no clear D. CDR3 size: 13 residues. The V gene's germline CDR1 is LGHDT and CDR2 YNNKEL (reference sequence). V was trimmed by 0 bases and J by 9 bases, leaving 9 bases between them. In nucleotides, the CDR3 is TGTGCCAGCAGCCAAGAGTGGGATAGTGAGCAGTTCTTC. Amino acids: CASSQEWDSEQFF.

This clonotype was seen only a few times. This chain connects TRBV4-3 to TRBJ2-6; maybe TRBD2 (6 bases). Looked up from germline, CDR1 is LGHNA and CDR2 is YSLEER. Trimming stripped 1 base from V and 0 bases from J, with 22 bases between. The length of the CDR3 is 21 residues. DNA for the CDR3: TGCGCCAGCAGCCAAGCTTGGGGGGTGGAGGTCTCAACCTCTGGGGCCAACGTCCTGACTTTC. Encoded protein: CASSQAWGVEVSTSGANVLTF.

J is TRBJ2-7 and V is TRBV5-1, with D possibly being TRBD1 (7 bases). CDR1 SGHRS and CDR2 YFSETQ come from the germline V gene. Trimming stripped 4 bases from V and 3 bases from J, with 14 bases between. The CDR3 loop spans 14 amino acids. As DNA, the CDR3 is TGCGCCAGCAGCCCGCAGGGGGGAAACTACGAGCAGTACTTC. Protein sequence: CASSPQGGNYEQYF.

This clonotype was detected many times. The chain has TRBV7-2 and TRBJ2-3, with TRBD2 identical over 9 bases. The CDR3 is 15 residues long. CDR1 is SGHTA and CDR2 is FQGNSA in the germline V gene. J gave up 6 bases and V 2 bases, and 6 bases lay outside the gene matches. This CDR3 reads CASSLIAGAGDTQYF. DNA for the CDR3: TGTGCCAGCAGCTTAATAGCGGGGGCGGGGGATACGCAGTATTTT.

At least ten counts were recorded for this clonotype. The rearrangement joins TRBV18 to TRBJ1-1, with TRBD1 as a possible D gene (5 bases). The germline V gene has CDR1 KGHSH and CDR2 LQKENI. The CDR3 spans 14 residues. Deletions cut 0 bases from V and 7 bases from J, with 12 bases between. The CDR3 loop reads CASSPPTWGSEAFF. The CDR3, as DNA: TGTGCCAGCTCACCACCAACTTGGGGGAGTGAAGCTTTCTTT.

The chain employs TRBV6-4 and TRBJ1-2; D not certain. Trimming took off 8 bases at V and 3 bases at J, with 16 bases between the two ends. CDR1 MRHNA and CDR2 SNTAGT come from the germline V gene. The CDR3 has 14 amino acids. The CDR3 nucleotides are TGTGCCAGCGGAGGCAGGTTACCCCACTATGGCTACACCTTC. It yields the protein CASGGRLPHYGYTF.

The rearrangement uses TRBV6-2 or TRBV6-3 and TRBJ2-7; TRBD1 might be the D (6 bases). Germline V lookup: CDR1 MNHEY, CDR2 SVGEGT. The CDR3 is made up of 12 amino acids. Trimming left V 10 bases short and J 7 bases short, with 17 bases between. CDR3 in DNA: TGTGCCACGGCCGGGACACTCTGGGAGCAGTACTTC. Translation: CATAGTLWEQYF.

The rearrangement links TRBV18 to TRBJ2-7, with D maybe TRBD1 (6 bases). The V end was cut by 2 bases, the J end by 7 bases, with 18 bases between. Germline V lookup: CDR1 KGHSH, CDR2 LQKENI. This CDR3 has 15 residues. CDR3 in amino acids: CASSPGKDPQGEQYF. The CDR3 DNA is TGTGCCAGCTCACCAGGAAAGGACCCTCAGGGGGAGCAGTACTTC.

The chain uses TRBV28 and TRBJ2-5; 8 bases match TRBD2. This CDR3 has 14 amino acids. Trimming removed 1 base from V and 9 bases from J; junction bases left unmatched: 7. Germline V gives CDR1 MDHEN, CDR2 SYDVKM. The CDR3 nucleotides are TGTGCCAGCAGTTTATATAGCGGGGCAGGGGCCCAGTACTTC. Protein: CASSLYSGAGAQYF.

In DNA, the CDR3 is TGTGCCAGCTCACCAAGGGCCCAGGGACAGGGATATGGCTACACCTTC. It yields the protein CASSPRAQGQGYGYTF. V usage is TRBV18 and J usage is TRBJ1-2, with 9 bases fitting TRBD1. This CDR3 region has 16 residues. The junction had 9 bases not matched to a gene; V was cut back by 2 bases and J by 5 bases. Germline CDR1 reads KGHSH; CDR2 reads LQKENI.

This chain uses TRBV6-6 with TRBJ1-1; TRBD1 aligns across 7 bases. With V trimmed by 4 bases and J by 7 bases, 0 bases remained unmatched. Per the germline V gene, CDR1 is MNHNY and CDR2 is SVGAGI (reference sequence). The CDR3 has 11 residues. The CDR3 reads CASSWTGEAFF. The CDR3 DNA is TGTGCCAGCAGTTGGACAGGTGAAGCTTTCTTT.

The chain is built from TRBV2 and TRBJ1-2; D unclear. CDR3 length equals 14 residues. The germline V gene has CDR1 SNHLY and CDR2 FYNNEI. Trimming left V 6 bases short and J 8 bases short, with 19 bases between. Here the CDR3 reads CASSSMTPEEGYTF. The DNA for the CDR3 is TGTGCCAGCAGCTCGATGACCCCAGAGGAAGGCTACACCTTC.

The chain's CDR3 is CASSSQGTNYGYTF. The CDR3 nucleotides are TGCGCCAGCAGCTCCCAGGGGACTAACTATGGCTACACCTTC. The chain combines TRBV5-1 with TRBJ1-2, with D maybe TRBD1 (6 bases). The CDR3 has 14 amino acids. V lost 3 bases to trimming and J lost 0 bases, with 9 bases between them. Germline-derived CDR1 and CDR2 are SGHRS and YFSETQ.